Listed below are T cell receptor beta chains from one sample, sequenced in a study of blood T cells in healthy people across ages. TCRdb re-called the 5' RACE reads with MiXCR, one entry per CDR3 protein. The profile shows more than 600,000 distinct CDR3 sequences, around a quarter of them singletons. A further study also used this sample, focusing on T cells of mothers and their children.

The sequencing input was blood. These receptors all come from a boy under 18 in good health. Each CDR3 is given without its conserved first and last residue. The order of the fields is J gene, V gene, D gene, CDR3 protein. The D gene is left open where the match is weak.

TRBJ1-6,TRBV20-1,NA,SARIGDKMDSPLH
TRBJ2-1,TRBV7-9,NA,ASSLELSSYNEQF
TRBJ2-7,TRBV20-1,TRBD2,SARDTSGTIRSSYEQY
TRBJ1-1,TRBV20-1,TRBD1,SAPGTGYEAF
TRBJ2-1,TRBV7-2,TRBD2,ASSRRASGNNEQF
TRBJ2-7,TRBV7-9,NA,ASSLSTDDEQY
TRBJ2-5,TRBV7-9,NA,ASSPQRNREETQY
TRBJ1-5,TRBV14,NA,ASSPTRGQPQH
TRBJ2-7,TRBV5-1,NA,ASSLNDRAYEQY
TRBJ1-5,TRBV28,NA,ASAGRVLDNQPQH
TRBJ1-2,TRBV7-8,NA,ASSLASRGNYGYT
TRBJ2-3,TRBV5-5,TRBD2,ASSLGAGDEDTQY
TRBJ2-3,TRBV6-1,NA,ASSVSWGTDTQY
TRBJ1-6,TRBV5-1,NA,ASSAPTGFENSPLH
TRBJ2-1,TRBV20-1,NA,SARDRHSYNEQF
TRBJ1-3,TRBV6-5,NA,ASSYSGDTIY
TRBJ2-5,TRBV5-1,TRBD2,ASSLVRVGTSDETQY
TRBJ2-3,TRBV5-1,NA,ASSSRTIAADTQY
TRBJ1-2,TRBV29-1,NA,SVEDGTAYGYT
TRBJ1-4,TRBV20-1,TRBD1,SASSTGVEKLF
TRBJ2-6,TRBV5-1,NA,ASSPGHTGANVLT
TRBJ1-1,TRBV11-2,NA,ASSFEGDTEAF
TRBJ2-7,TRBV28,TRBD1,ASTRQGSYEQY
TRBJ1-1,TRBV3-1,NA,ASSQDRGLAAF
NA,TRBV6-5,TRBD2,ASSLLSGGSYEQY